This TCR beta chain comes out of a study of spatial heterogeneity in lung cancer. This clonotype occurred many times. Single TCR cDNA molecules each had their own unique molecular identifier. TCRdb redid the calling of the 5' RACE reads with MiXCR, one entry per CDR3 protein. The profile covers tens of thousands of distinct CDR3 sequences, with less than 6% appearing a single time and about 32% taken by the ten largest. CDR1 and CDR2 (germline): LGHNT, FRNRAP. Trimming cost V 10 bases and J 0 bases, with 12 bases left between them. The CDR3 loop spans 13 amino acids. Indicated time point: sample taken at primary tumor resection. In each case, whole RNA from tumor, nontumor lung or frozen PBMC was sequenced unsorted.

V is TRBV12-5 and J is TRBJ1-1; D not certain. Sequences were derived from PBMCs, sampled at surgery. This TCR was recovered from a male donor with early-stage non-small cell lung cancer. Here the CDR3 reads CAIKRRLNTEAFF. The CDR3 DNA sequence: TGTGCTATTAAAAGGAGGCTGAACACTGAAGCTTTCTTT.